The rows below give T cell receptor beta chains drawn from one sample of a study of T-cell memory formation after mild COVID-19. A single record per CDR3 protein comes from TCRdb applying MiXCR to the 5' RACE reads. Among about 430,000 distinct CDR3 sequences listed, about a sixth were seen once. The sequenced sample was PBMCs or a T cell subset sorted from them (not recorded which). The source of these receptors is a man in his late teens or twenties who had mild COVID-19 (a few samples of this study predate the infection). Cell type and time point are not known. The CDR3 runs from the conserved cysteine through the conserved F or W. Each record gives: clone size, V gene, D gene, J gene, CDR3 protein, CDR3 DNA. D genes are given only for firm matches. Clone size, where shown, is once, few, many, or a class for clones that have expanded.

size: NA
V: TRBV5-1
D: TRBD1
J: TRBJ2-2
CDR3: CASSVQGLPGELFF
DNA: TGCGCCAGCAGCGTACAGGGGCTTCCCGGGGAGCTGTTTTTT

size: few
V: TRBV7-8
D: TRBD1
J: TRBJ2-7
CDR3: CASSLAGQGYEQYF
DNA: TGTGCCAGCAGCTTAGCGGGACAGGGCTACGAGCAGTACTTC

size: NA
V: TRBV20-1
D: NA
J: TRBJ1-5
CDR3: CSAPGRGGAQPQHF
DNA: TGCAGTGCACCTGGCCGAGGAGGGGCTCAGCCCCAGCATTTT

size: few
V: TRBV19
D: NA
J: TRBJ1-6
CDR3: CASSSVRDSPLHF
DNA: TGTGCCAGTAGTTCTGTCCGGGATTCACCCCTCCACTTT

size: many
V: TRBV4-3
D: NA
J: TRBJ2-2
CDR3: CASSQAAANTGELFF
DNA: TGCGCCAGCAGCCAAGCGGCCGCGAACACCGGGGAGCTGTTTTTT

size: few
V: TRBV18
D: NA
J: TRBJ1-2
CDR3: CASSPRGTGIRDGYTF
DNA: TGTGCCAGCTCCCCACGGGGCACAGGGATTAGGGATGGCTACACCTTC

size: many
V: TRBV7-9
D: NA
J: TRBJ2-7
CDR3: CASSLAGEPREQYF
DNA: TGTGCCAGCAGCTTAGCCGGGGAGCCACGGGAGCAGTACTTC

size: few
V: TRBV15
D: NA
J: TRBJ1-6
CDR3: CATSFNRDTNSPLHF
DNA: TGTGCCACCAGTTTTAACCGGGACACCAATTCACCCCTCCACTTT

size: NA
V: TRBV7-9
D: NA
J: TRBJ2-1
CDR3: CASSPILGAGLGVRSPNEQFF
DNA: TGTGCCAGCAGCCCCATTCTAGGGGCTGGGCTGGGTGTTCGCAGCCCCAATGAGCAGTTCTTC

size: NA
V: TRBV14
D: NA
J: TRBJ2-1
CDR3: CASSQASRIEQFF
DNA: TGTGCCAGCAGCCAAGCCTCCCGTATTGAGCAGTTCTTC

size: NA
V: TRBV28
D: NA
J: TRBJ2-5
CDR3: CASRPGTAKGTQYF
DNA: TGTGCCAGCAGACCCGGGACCGCCAAAGGGACCCAGTACTTC

size: few
V: TRBV7-6
D: NA
J: TRBJ1-2
CDR3: CASSLDRNGGYTF
DNA: TGTGCCAGCAGCTTAGACAGAAATGGGGGCTACACCTTC

size: few
V: TRBV7-3
D: NA
J: TRBJ1-2
CDR3: CASSFDINGGYTF
DNA: TGTGCCAGCAGCTTCGACATTAATGGGGGCTACACCTTC

size: few
V: TRBV7-2
D: NA
J: TRBJ1-5
CDR3: CASSLQGWAQPQHF
DNA: TGTGCCAGCAGCTTGCAGGGTTGGGCTCAGCCCCAGCATTTT

size: few
V: TRBV10-3
D: NA
J: TRBJ2-2
CDR3: CAISGAAPRDVELFF
DNA: TGTGCCATCAGTGGAGCGGCGCCGAGGGATGTGGAGCTGTTTTTT

size: few
V: TRBV20-1
D: TRBD1
J: TRBJ2-2
CDR3: CSAQGPNAGTGELFF
DNA: TGCAGTGCACAGGGGCCCAACGCAGGGACCGGGGAGCTGTTTTTT

size: few
V: TRBV5-1
D: TRBD2
J: TRBJ2-1
CDR3: CASSLATSGGVGEQFF
DNA: TGCGCCAGCAGCTTGGCGACTAGCGGGGGGGTCGGTGAGCAGTTCTTC

size: few
V: TRBV20-1
D: NA
J: TRBJ2-3
CDR3: CSAPQGHFTDTQYF
DNA: TGCAGTGCCCCCCAGGGCCATTTCACAGATACGCAGTATTTT

size: NA
V: TRBV4-1
D: NA
J: TRBJ1-1
CDR3: CASSSPREGVNTEAFF
DNA: TGCGCCAGCAGCTCACCCCGGGAGGGGGTGAACACTGAAGCTTTCTTT

size: NA
V: TRBV5-1
D: NA
J: TRBJ2-3
CDR3: CASSWKTRGSTDTQYF
DNA: TGCGCCAGCAGCTGGAAGACTAGAGGGTCTACAGATACGCAGTATTTT

size: NA
V: TRBV29-1
D: TRBD2
J: TRBJ2-1
CDR3: CSVHPWREGENEQFF
DNA: TGCAGCGTCCACCCCTGGCGGGAGGGGGAGAATGAGCAGTTCTTC

size: NA
V: TRBV7-3
D: NA
J: TRBJ2-1
CDR3: CASSPPPTRTIYNEQFF
DNA: TGTGCCAGCAGCCCTCCCCCCACAAGGACTATCTACAATGAGCAGTTCTTC

size: many
V: TRBV12-3/TRBV12-4
D: NA
J: TRBJ2-1
CDR3: CASSFEGGEQFF
DNA: TGTGCCAGCAGTTTTGAGGGTGGCGAGCAGTTCTTC

size: few
V: TRBV6-5
D: NA
J: TRBJ1-1
CDR3: CASSFLGTEAFF
DNA: TGTGCCAGCAGTTTTCTGGGAACTGAAGCTTTCTTT

size: many
V: TRBV3-1
D: NA
J: TRBJ2-1
CDR3: CASSQEFSNGGRNEQFF
DNA: TGTGCCAGCAGCCAAGAGTTCAGTAACGGGGGAAGGAATGAGCAGTTCTTC

size: few
V: TRBV9
D: NA
J: TRBJ2-3
CDR3: CASSPRWDTQYF
DNA: TGTGCCAGCAGCCCGAGGTGGGATACGCAGTATTTT

size: few
V: TRBV12-3/TRBV12-4
D: NA
J: TRBJ1-1
CDR3: CASASQVNTEAFF
DNA: TGTGCCAGCGCATCCCAGGTGAACACTGAAGCTTTCTTT

size: NA
V: TRBV27
D: TRBD1
J: TRBJ2-1
CDR3: CASSLGTGGLNEQFF
DNA: TGTGCCAGCAGTTTGGGGACAGGGGGCCTGAATGAGCAGTTCTTC

size: NA
V: TRBV12-3/TRBV12-4
D: NA
J: TRBJ1-4
CDR3: CASSLQGQKLFF
DNA: TGTGCCAGCAGTTTACAGGGACAAAAACTGTTTTTT